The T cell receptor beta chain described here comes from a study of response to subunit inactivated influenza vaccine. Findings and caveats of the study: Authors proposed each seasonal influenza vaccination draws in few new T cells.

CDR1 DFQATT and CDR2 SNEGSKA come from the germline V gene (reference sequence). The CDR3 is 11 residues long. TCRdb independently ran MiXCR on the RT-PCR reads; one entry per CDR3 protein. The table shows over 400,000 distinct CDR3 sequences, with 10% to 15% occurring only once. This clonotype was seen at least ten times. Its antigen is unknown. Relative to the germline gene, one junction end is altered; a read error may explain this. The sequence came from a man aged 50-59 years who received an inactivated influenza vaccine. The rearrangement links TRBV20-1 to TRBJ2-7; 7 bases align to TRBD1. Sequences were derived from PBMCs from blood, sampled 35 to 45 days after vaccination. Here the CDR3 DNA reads TGCAGTGCTAGAGACAAGGCCAGGGGGATCTTC. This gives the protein CSARDKARGIF.